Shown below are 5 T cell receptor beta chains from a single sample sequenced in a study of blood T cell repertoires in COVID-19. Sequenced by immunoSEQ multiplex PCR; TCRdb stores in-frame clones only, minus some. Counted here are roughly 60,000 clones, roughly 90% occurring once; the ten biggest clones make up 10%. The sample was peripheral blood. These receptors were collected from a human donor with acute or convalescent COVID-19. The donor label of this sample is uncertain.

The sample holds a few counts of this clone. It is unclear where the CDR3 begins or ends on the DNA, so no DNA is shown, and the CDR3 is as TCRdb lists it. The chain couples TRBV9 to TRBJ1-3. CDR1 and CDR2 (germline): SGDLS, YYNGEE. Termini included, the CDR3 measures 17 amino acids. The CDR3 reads CASSASSSGRSGNTIYF.

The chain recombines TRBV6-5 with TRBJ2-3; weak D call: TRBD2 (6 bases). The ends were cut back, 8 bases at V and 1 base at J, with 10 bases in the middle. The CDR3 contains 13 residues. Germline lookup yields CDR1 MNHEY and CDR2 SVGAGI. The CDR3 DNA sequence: TGTGCCAGCGCGGCTAGCGGCACAGATACGCAGTATTTT. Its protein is CASAASGTDTQYF.

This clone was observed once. The CDR3 protein is CASSFGTGEAYNSPLHF. CDR3 bases: TGTGCCAGCAGTTTTGGGACAGGGGAGGCCTATAATTCACCCCTCCACTTT. The chain uses TRBV2 and TRBJ1-6; TRBD1 aligns across 10 bases. The CDR3 totals 17 residues. Germline CDR1 is SNHLY and CDR2 is FYNNEI. V shed 5 bases and J 2 bases; nucleotides not matched to a gene: 6.

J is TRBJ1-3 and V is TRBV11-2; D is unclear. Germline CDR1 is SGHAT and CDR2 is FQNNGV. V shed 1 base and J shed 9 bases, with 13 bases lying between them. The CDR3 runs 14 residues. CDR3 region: CASSLVPDGSTIYF. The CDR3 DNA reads TGTGCCAGCAGCTTAGTCCCGGACGGGAGCACCATATATTTT. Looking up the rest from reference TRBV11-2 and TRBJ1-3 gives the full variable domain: EAGVAQSPRYKIIEKRQSVAFWCNPISGHATLYWYQQILGQGPKLLIQFQNNGVVDDSQLPKDRFSAERLKGVDSTLKIQPAKLEDSAVYLCASSLVPDGSTIYFGEGSWLTVV.

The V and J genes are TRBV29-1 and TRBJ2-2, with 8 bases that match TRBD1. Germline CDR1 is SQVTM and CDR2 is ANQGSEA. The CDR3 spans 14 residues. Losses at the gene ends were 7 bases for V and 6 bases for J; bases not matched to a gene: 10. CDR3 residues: CSARQGWVSGELFF. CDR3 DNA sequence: TGCAGCGCCAGACAGGGGTGGGTTTCCGGGGAGCTGTTTTTT.